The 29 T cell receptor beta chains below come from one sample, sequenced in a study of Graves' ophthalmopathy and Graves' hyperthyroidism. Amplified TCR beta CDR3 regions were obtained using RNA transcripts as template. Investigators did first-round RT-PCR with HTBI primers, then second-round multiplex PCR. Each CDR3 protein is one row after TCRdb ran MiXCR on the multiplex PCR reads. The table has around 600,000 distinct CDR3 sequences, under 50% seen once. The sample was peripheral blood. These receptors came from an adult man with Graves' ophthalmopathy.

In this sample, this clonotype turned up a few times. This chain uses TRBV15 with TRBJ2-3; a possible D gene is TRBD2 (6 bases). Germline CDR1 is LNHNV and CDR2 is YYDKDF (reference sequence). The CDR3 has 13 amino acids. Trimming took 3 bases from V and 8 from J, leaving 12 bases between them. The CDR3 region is CATSRGLAVTQYF. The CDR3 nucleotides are TGTGCCACCAGCAGGGGTTTAGCGGTTACGCAGTATTTT. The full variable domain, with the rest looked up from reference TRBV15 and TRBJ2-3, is DAMVIQNPRYQVTQFGKPVTLSCSQTLNHNVMYWYQQKSSQAPKLLFHYYDKDFNNEADTPDNFQSRRPNTSFCFLDIRSPGLGDTAMYLCATSRGLAVTQYFGPGTRLTVL.

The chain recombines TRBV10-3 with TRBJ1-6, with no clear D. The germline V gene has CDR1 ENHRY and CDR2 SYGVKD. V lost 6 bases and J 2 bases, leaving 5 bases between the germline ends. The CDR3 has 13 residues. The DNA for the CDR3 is TGTGCCATCAGGGGGACCTATAATTCACCCCTCCACTTT. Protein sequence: CAIRGTYNSPLHF.

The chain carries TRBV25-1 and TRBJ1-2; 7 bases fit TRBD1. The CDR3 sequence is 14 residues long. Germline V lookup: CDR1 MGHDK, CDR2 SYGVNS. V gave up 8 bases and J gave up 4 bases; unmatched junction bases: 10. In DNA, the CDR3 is TGTGCCAGCGTACCGGGACAGCACCGCTATGGCTACACCTTC. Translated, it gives CASVPGQHRYGYTF.

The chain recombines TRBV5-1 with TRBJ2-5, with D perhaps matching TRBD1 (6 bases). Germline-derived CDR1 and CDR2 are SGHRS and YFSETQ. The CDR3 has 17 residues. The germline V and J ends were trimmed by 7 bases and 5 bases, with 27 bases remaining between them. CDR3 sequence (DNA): TGCGCCAGCGGCGCAAGGGGGAGCGCCCCTCAGGGGGAGACCCAGTACTTC. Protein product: CASGARGSAPQGETQYF.

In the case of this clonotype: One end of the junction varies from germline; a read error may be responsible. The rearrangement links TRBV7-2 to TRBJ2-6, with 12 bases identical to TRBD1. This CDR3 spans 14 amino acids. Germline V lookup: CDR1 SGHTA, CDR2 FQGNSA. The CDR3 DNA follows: TGTGCCAGCAGCATGGGACAGGGGGCCGACGTCCTGACTTTC. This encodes CASSMGQGADVLTF.

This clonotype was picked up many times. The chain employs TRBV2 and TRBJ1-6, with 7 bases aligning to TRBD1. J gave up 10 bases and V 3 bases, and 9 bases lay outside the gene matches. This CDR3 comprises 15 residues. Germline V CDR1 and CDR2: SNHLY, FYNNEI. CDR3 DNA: TGTGCCAGCAGTGACCTGACAGGGAGGTCCTCACCCCTCCACTTT. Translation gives CASSDLTGRSSPLHF.

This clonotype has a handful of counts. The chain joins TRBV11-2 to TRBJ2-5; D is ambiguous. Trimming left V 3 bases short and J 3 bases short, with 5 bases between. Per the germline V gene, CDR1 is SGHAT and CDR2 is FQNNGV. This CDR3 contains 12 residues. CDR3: CASSFYKETQYF. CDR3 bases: TGTGCCAGCAGCTTTTACAAAGAGACCCAGTACTTC.

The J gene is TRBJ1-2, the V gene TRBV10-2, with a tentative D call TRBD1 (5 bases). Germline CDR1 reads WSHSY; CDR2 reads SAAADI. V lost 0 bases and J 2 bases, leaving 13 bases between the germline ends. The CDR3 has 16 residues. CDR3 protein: CASSESRGRPNYGYTF. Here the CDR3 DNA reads TGCGCCAGCAGTGAGTCAAGGGGCAGGCCAAACTATGGCTACACCTTC.

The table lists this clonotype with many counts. The CDR3 sequence: CASSLHLRQALGGYGGYGYTF. CDR3 bases: TGCGCCAGCAGCCTTCACTTACGACAGGCCCTAGGGGGCTATGGCGGCTATGGCTACACCTTC. The rearrangement uses TRBV10-2 and TRBJ1-2; 7 nucleotides align to TRBD1. The CDR3 runs 21 residues. Germline V gene lookup returns CDR1 WSHSY and CDR2 SAAADI. Germline trimming cut 6 bases from V and 4 bases from J; bases unmatched to any gene: 29.

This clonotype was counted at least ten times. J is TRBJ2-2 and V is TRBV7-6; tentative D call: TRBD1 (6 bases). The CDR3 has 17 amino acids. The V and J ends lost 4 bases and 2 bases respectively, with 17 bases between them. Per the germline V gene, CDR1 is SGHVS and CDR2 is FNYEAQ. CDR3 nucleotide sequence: TGTGCCAGCAGCTCGGACAGAAGCCTAATTAACACCGGGGAGCTGTTTTTT. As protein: CASSSDRSLINTGELFF.

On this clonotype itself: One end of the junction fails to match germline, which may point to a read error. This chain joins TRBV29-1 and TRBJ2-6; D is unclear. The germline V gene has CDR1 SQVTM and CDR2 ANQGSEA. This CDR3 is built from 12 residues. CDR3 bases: TGCAGCGCTATGATTGGGACCAACGTCCTGACTTTC. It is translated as CSAMIGTNVLTF. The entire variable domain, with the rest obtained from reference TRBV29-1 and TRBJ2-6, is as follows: SAVISQKPSRDICQRGTSLTIQCQVDSQVTMMFWYRQQPGQSLTLIATANQGSEATYESGFVIDKFPISRPNLTFSTLTVSNMSPEDSSIYLCSAMIGTNVLTFGAGSRLTVL.

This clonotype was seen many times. CDR3 sequence (DNA): TGTGCCAGCAGCTTAGTAGGATCGGGACCGGGAAACACCATATATTTT. Its protein product is CASSLVGSGPGNTIYF. This chain uses TRBV7-2 with TRBJ1-3; D is possibly TRBD1 (5 bases). Germline V gene lookup returns CDR1 SGHTA and CDR2 FQGNSA. V lost 1 base and J 4 bases, leaving 14 bases between the germline ends. There are 16 residues in the CDR3.

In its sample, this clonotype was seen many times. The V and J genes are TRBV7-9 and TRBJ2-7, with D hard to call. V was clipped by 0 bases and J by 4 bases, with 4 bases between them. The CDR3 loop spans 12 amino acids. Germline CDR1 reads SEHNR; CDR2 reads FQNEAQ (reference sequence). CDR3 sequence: CASSLAQYEQYF. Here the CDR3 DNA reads TGTGCCAGCAGCTTAGCCCAATACGAGCAGTACTTC.

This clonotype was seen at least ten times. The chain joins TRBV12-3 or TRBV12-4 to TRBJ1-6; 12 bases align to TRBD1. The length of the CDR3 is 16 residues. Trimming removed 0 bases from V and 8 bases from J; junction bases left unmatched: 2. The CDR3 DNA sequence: TGTGCCAGCAGTTTAGCAAGGGACAGGGGGCATTCACCCCTCCACTTT. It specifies CASSLARDRGHSPLHF.

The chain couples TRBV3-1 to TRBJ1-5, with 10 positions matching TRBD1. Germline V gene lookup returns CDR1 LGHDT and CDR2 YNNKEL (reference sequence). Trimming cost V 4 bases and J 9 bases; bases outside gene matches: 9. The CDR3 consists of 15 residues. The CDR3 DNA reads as TGTGCCAGCAGCCGCGGGACAGGGGAGGGGAGGCCCCAGCATTTT. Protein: CASSRGTGEGRPQHF.

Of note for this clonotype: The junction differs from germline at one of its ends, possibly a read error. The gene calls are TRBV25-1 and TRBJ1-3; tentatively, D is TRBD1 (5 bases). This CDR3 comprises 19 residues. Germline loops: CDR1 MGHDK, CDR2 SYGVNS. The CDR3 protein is CASSLEGPGPPSSGDTIYF. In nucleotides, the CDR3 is TGTGCCAGCAGCTTGGAAGGTCCGGGGCCCCCGAGCTCTGGAGACACCATATATTTT.

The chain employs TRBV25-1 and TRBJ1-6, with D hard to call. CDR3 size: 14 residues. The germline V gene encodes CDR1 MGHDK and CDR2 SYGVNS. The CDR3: CATPGPADNSPLHF. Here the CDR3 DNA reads TGTGCTACTCCGGGCCCCGCGGATAATTCACCCCTCCACTTT.

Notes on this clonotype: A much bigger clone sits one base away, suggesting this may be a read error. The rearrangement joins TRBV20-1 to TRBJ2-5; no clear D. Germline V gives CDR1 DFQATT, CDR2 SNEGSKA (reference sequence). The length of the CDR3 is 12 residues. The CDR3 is CAARRPQETQYF. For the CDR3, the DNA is TGCGCGGCTAGGCGGCCCCAAGAGACCCAGTACTTC.

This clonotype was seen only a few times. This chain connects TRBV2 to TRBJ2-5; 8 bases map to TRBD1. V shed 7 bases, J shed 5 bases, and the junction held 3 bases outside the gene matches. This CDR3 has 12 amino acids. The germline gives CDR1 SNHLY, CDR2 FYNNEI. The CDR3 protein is CASKDRVETQYF. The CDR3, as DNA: TGTGCCAGCAAGGACAGGGTGGAGACCCAGTACTTC.

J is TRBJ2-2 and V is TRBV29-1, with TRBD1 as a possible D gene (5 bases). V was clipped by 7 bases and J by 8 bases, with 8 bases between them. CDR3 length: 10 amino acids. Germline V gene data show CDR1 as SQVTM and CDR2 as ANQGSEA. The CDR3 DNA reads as TGCAGCGCCAGACAGGGGGAGCTGTTTTTT. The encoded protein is CSARQGELFF.

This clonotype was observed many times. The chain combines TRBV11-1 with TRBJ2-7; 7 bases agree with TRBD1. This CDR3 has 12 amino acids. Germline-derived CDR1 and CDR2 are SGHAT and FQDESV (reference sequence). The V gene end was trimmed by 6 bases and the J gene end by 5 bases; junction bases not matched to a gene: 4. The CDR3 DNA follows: TGTGCCAGCAGTCGACAGGGCCACGAGCAGTACTTC. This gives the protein CASSRQGHEQYF. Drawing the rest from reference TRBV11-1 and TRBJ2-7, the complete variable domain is EAEVAQSPRYKITEKSQAVAFWCDPISGHATLYWYRQILGQGPELLVQFQDESVVDDSQLPKDRFSAERLKGVDSTLKIQPAELGDSAMYLCASSRQGHEQYFGPGTRLTVT.

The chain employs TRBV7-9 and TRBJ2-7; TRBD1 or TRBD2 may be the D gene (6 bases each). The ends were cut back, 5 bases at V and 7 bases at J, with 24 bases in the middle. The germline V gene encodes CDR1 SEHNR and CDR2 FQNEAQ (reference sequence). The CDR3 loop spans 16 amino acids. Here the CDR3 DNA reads TGTGCCAGCAGCCCGCCACAGGGACTGCGAACGGGAGAGCAGTACTTC. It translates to CASSPPQGLRTGEQYF.

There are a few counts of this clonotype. CDR3 in amino acids: CASSETPSGGAYEQYF. Written as DNA, the CDR3 is TGTGCCAGCAGTGAAACCCCTAGCGGGGGAGCCTACGAGCAGTACTTC. The chain combines TRBV2 with TRBJ2-7, with TRBD2 identical over 10 bases. Germline V lookup: CDR1 SNHLY, CDR2 FYNNEI. The trim removed 2 bases at V and 2 bases at J, leaving 6 bases unmatched. The CDR3 runs to 16 residues. The whole variable domain, filled in from reference TRBV2 and TRBJ2-7, reads EPEVTQTPSHQVTQMGQEVILRCVPISNHLYFYWYRQILGQKVEFLVSFYNNEISEKSEIFDDQFSVERPDGSNFTLKIRSTKLEDSAMYFCASSETPSGGAYEQYFGPGTRLTVT.

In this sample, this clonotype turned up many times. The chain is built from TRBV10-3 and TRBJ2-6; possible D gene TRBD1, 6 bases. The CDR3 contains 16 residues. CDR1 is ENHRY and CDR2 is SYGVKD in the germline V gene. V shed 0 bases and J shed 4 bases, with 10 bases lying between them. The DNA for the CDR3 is TGTGCCATCAGTGAGTCCGGGACACAAGGGGCCAACGTCCTGACTTTC. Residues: CAISESGTQGANVLTF.

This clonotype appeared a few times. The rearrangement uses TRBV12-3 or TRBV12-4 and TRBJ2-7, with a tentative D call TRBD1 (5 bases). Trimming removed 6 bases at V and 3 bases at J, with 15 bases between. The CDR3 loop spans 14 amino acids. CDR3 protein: CASRDADTDYEQYF. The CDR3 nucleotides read TGTGCCAGCAGGGACGCGGACACCGACTACGAGCAGTACTTC.

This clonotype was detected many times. DNA of the CDR3: TGCGCCAGCAGCCCGATCGAGGGGGCCGAGCAGTACTTC. It encodes CASSPIEGAEQYF. The chain carries TRBV4-1 and TRBJ2-7; 7 bases are a match to TRBD1. V lost 4 bases to trimming and J lost 6 bases; unmatched junction nucleotides: 6. The CDR3 extends over 13 amino acids. Germline CDR1 MGHRA, CDR2 YSYEKL.

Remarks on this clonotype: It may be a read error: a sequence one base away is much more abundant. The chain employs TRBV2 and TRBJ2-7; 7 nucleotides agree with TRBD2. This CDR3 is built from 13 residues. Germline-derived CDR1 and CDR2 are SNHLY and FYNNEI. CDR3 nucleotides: TGTACCACGGGGGGACTACTGACCTACGAGCAGTACTTC. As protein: CTTGGLLTYEQYF.

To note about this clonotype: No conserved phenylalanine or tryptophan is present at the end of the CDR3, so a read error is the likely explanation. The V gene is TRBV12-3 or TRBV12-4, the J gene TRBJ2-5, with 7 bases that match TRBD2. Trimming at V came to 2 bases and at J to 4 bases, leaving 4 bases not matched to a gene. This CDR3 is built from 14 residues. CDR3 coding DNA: TGTGCCAGCAGTTTATGGGAGGGCCCAGAGACCCAGTACGTC. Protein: CASSLWEGPETQYV.

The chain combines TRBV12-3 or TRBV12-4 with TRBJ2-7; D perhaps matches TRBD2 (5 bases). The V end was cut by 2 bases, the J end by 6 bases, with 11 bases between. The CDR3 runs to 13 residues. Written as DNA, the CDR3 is TGTGCCAGCAGTTTACAGGACTGGTCCGAGCAGTACTTC. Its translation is CASSLQDWSEQYF.